The entry that follows covers one T cell receptor beta chain sequence. Per germline, CDR1 SGHVS and CDR2 FQNEAQ. The CDR3 is 14 amino acids. Trimming took 4 bases from V and 7 from J, leaving 14 bases between them. The data originate from a study of shared clonotypes between healthy human individuals. Produced via immunoSEQ multiplex PCR; TCRdb's table is partial and in-frame only. The sample includes 2 million to 2.5 million clones, 80% to 95% of them seen just once. The TCR sequence derives from a man aged 18 to 29 in good health. Some clones in this sample may be carry-over from other donors' samples. The V call is TRBV7-8, the J call TRBJ1-3; possibly TRBD1 for D (6 bases). What was sequenced was naive CD4+ T cells from PBMCs. The subset is: CD45RA+ positively selected. The CDR3 reads CASSSFDRTNTIYF. The CDR3, as DNA: TGTGCCAGCAGCTCATTTGACAGGACGAACACCATATATTTT.